This T cell receptor (beta chain) emerged from a study of OX40 agonist ivuxolimab in advanced cancers. Germline CDR1 ENHRY, CDR2 SYGVKD. Trimming removed 4 bases at V and 0 bases at J, with 13 bases between. The CDR3 extends over 16 amino acids. TCRdb keeps only in-frame clones here, not all; method: immunoSEQ multiplex PCR. The sample holds under 200,000 clones, roughly 94% seen once. The TCR originated in an adult with an advanced solid tumor such as melanoma, head and neck, liver or kidney cancer. The specimen was CD4+ or CD8+ T cells sorted from blood, collected in a trial of the OX40 agonist ivuxolimab. The chain joins TRBV10-3 to TRBJ1-3; no clear D. The CDR3 region has the DNA TGTGCCATCAGTGGATCCTACAGCACCTCTGGAAACACCATATATTTT. Translated, it gives CAISGSYSTSGNTIYF.